This T cell receptor (beta chain) was captured in a study of CD8 T cells in ankylosing spondylitis. Overall study results and limits: Earlier literature documents some of the motif variants in reactive arthritis synovial fluid and blood. A CD8+ phenotype characterized the disease-linked clones, which were relatively rare in peripheral blood. A motif of roughly 8 highly homologous TCR beta variants was seen as apparently characteristic of ankylosing spondylitis blood.

Preparation of TCR beta libraries was done by quantitative 5'-RACE with molecular barcodes. TCRdb re-called the 5' RACE reads with MiXCR, one entry per CDR3 protein. The table records about 40,000 distinct CDR3 sequences, 15% to 20% of them present only once. V was shortened by 2 bases and J by 3 bases, with 9 bases between the two germline ends. Looked up from germline, CDR1 is SGHDN and CDR2 is FVKESK. This CDR3 region has 14 residues. This clonotype occurred a few times. What it binds is not known. This clonotype originated in a male donor with ankylosing spondylitis or in good health (not recorded which). Sequencing was done on a sample of blood. The V call is TRBV14, the J call TRBJ2-3; D is unclear. Here the CDR3 DNA reads TGTGCCAGCAGCCAACTCACCGCGACAGATACGCAGTATTTT. Amino acids: CASSQLTATDTQYF.